This TCR beta chain was identified in a study of T cells in Graves' hyperthyroidism and ophthalmopathy. Study-wide findings and caveats: Through a model of 13 V-J features, ophthalmopathy was separated from stable hyperthyroidism. The model's output predicted ophthalmopathy at a median of about 5.9 months prior to onset.

TCR beta CDR3 regions were amplified from RNA. The primer set for the first-round RT-PCR of the TCR CDR3 was HTBI. TCRdb processed the multiplex PCR reads anew with MiXCR; each CDR3 protein has one entry. The table lists hundreds of thousands of distinct CDR3 sequences, roughly 14% of them singletons, with 13% in the top ten. A remark on this clonotype: The antigen is undetermined.

The TCR comes from a man aged 18 to 35 with Graves' ophthalmopathy. The sample consisted of blood.

This CDR3 reads CAWRQVGSEQFF. In DNA, the CDR3 is TGTGCCTGGCGCCAGGTGGGATCAGAGCAGTTCTTC. The V gene is TRBV30, the J gene TRBJ2-1; D unclear. CDR1 GTSNPN and CDR2 SVGIG come from the germline V gene (reference sequence). The CDR3 length is 12 residues. Deletions cut 5 bases from V and 10 bases from J, with 15 bases between.